This T cell receptor (beta chain) was retrieved from a study of blood T cell repertoires in COVID-19. Study as a whole: Samples taken during acute and convalescent COVID-19 were collected in the United States, Italy and Spain. The cDNA or gDNA used as material had been derived from T cells, B-cell-depleted T cells, or PBMCs.

Original methodology: Nucleated cell number was recorded as an estimate derived from reference gene primer amplification. Repertoires were generated with immunoSEQ multiplex PCR, while TCRdb's copy carries only in-frame clones and drops some. The V and J calls and clone size come from that table; D and trimming were worked out from the DNA. The table lists about 180,000 clones, 70% to 90% of them singletons. The CDR3 has 13 amino acids. Germline CDR1 SGHVS, CDR2 FQNEAQ. V was shortened by 4 bases and J by 5 bases, with 11 bases between the two germline ends. This chain connects TRBV7-8 to TRBJ2-5; no firm D call. The sequence was obtained from a young woman with acute or convalescent COVID-19. The sample was peripheral blood. CDR3 protein: CASSSRIGETQYF. The DNA for the CDR3 is TGTGCCAGCAGCTCTAGAATCGGCGAGACCCAGTACTTC. Combining the CDR3 with reference TRBV7-8 and TRBJ2-5 gives the whole variable domain GAGVSQSPRYKVAKRGQDVALRCDPISGHVSLFWYQQALGQGPEFLTYFQNEAQLDKSGLPSDRFFAERPEGSVSTLKIQRTQQEDSAVYLCASSSRIGETQYFGPGTRLLVL.